This note documents a single T cell receptor beta chain sequence. The data derive from a study of blood T cell repertoires in COVID-19. Study-level background: COVID-19 samples collected from the United States, Italy and Spain covered acute and convalescent phases. PBMCs, B-cell-depleted T cells, or T cells provided the cDNA or gDNA that made up the material.

Study processing details: Reference gene primer amplification yielded estimated nucleated cell counts. Sequencing used immunoSEQ multiplex PCR; TCRdb keeps in-frame clones, though not all of them. D and trimming were read from the DNA, whereas the V and J calls and clone size are those reported in that table. Of tens of thousands of clones in the sample, 90% are singletons; the top ten hold around 1.3%. Germline CDR1 is LGHNA and CDR2 is YNFKEQ. The CDR3 is 16 amino acids. V lost 8 bases to trimming and J lost 4 bases; unmatched junction nucleotides: 13. The sequenced material came from peripheral blood. The sequence derives from a man in his sixties with acute or convalescent COVID-19. This chain joins TRBV4-2 and TRBJ2-1, with TRBD1 matching over 8 bases. The CDR3 region is CASQGALLVGYNEQFF. CDR3 DNA: TGTGCCAGCCAGGGGGCCCTATTAGTCGGATACAATGAGCAGTTCTTC.